This T cell receptor (beta chain) was sequenced for a study of blood T cell repertoires in COVID-19 (dated by TCRdb to about 2020). Background on the whole study: Samples covering the acute and convalescent phases of COVID-19 were provided by collaborators in the United States, Italy and Spain. Samples came from the ongoing ImmuneRACE study (first 160 participants) plus 1,254 subjects from 6 global collaborators. Deeply sampled blood TCRbeta repertoires from subjects exposed to, actively infected with, or recovered from COVID-19 were included in the dataset. A freely available public database, intended as a resource for researchers studying the immune response to SARS-CoV-2, is where the repertoires were released. The prospective study material was composed of cDNA or gDNA derived from T cells, B-cell-depleted T cells, or PBMCs. Nearly every sample came with metadata listing a de-identified subject ID, COVID-19 status, age in years and sex. Where available, HLA class I and class II types were obtained from metadata supplied by the sample provider rather than from assay-based typing.

TCRbeta CDR3 regions were amplified from genomic DNA by means of the immunoSEQ Assay, a bias-controlled multiplex PCR. From the authors' description of their analysis: Within the assay, amplification of reference gene primers was used to estimate how many nucleated cells each sample contained. Sequence reads were collapsed and filtered to measure the absolute abundance of every unique TCRbeta CDR3 rearrangement. For each sample, productive Simpson clonality was calculated by taking the square root of Simpson's diversity index across productive rearrangements. Imported from immuneACCESS, the table was reduced by TCRdb to in-frame sequences with V and J called. These copies leave out some clones; in studies compared against another copy, an unresolved V gene accounts for under half, and the cause of the remainder is not known. V and J calls and clone size follow that table, whereas D and trimming were derived from the DNA. This sample holds about 240,000 clones; nearly 90% were observed only once. 0.65% to 0.95% of the sample goes to the ten largest clones.

A note on this clone: The antigen it binds to is not known. No base quality information exists; no much larger clone differs at one position.

Whole blood was collected in K2EDTA tubes by collaborating institutions according to the institutions' own protocols. For TCRbeta analysis, collaborator samples were shipped as frozen whole blood, as isolated PBMCs, or as DNA extracted from either sample type. The germline V gene (reference sequence) sets CDR1 to MNHNY and CDR2 to SVGAGI. There are 15 amino acids in the CDR3, from cysteine to phenylalanine inclusive. Left in the record is the CDR3 DNA by itself, 45 bases read in frame from the first base. The junction shows trimming of 2 bases on V and 4 bases on J, plus 9 bases between the germline ends. Here is what the overall study found, with its caveats: Clinical and demographic metadata were provided uncurated, with the amount varying by source and participant.

The sample taken for sequencing was peripheral blood. The rearrangement joined TRBV6-6 to TRBJ2-6, with an unclear D gene assignment. The source is a woman aged 25 to 39 with acute or convalescent COVID-19. The CDR3 region has the sequence CASSYEATGANVLTF. The DNA is as follows: TGTGCCAGCAGTTACGAGGCGACGGGGGCCAACGTCCTGACTTTC.